Below, 21 T cell receptor beta chains from the same sample are listed, as sequenced in a study of Ad26.COV2.S vaccination and SARS-CoV-2 variants listed by TCRdb under 2021. Receptor libraries were prepared by the immunoSEQ multiplex PCR assay. TCRdb retrieved this table from immuneACCESS and kept in-frame rearrangements only. Not all clones are present; in checked studies, unresolved V genes account for under half, and no reason is known for the remainder. The sample table holds roughly 700,000 clones, of which about 89% were seen once. The top ten clones comprise about 1.5% of the sample. Taken with the paper, the label for treatment or condition translates to: some 20 received Ad26.COV2.S at low or high dose, single or two shots; about 5 received placebo; per-sample allocation not given. For vaccine and placebo recipients, the sequenced repertoires came from samples collected on day 63 after the first injection.

The specimen comprised peripheral blood, sampled in a trial of Ad26.COV2.S vaccine versus placebo. All receptors come from a person between 18 and 59 years old who received the Ad26.COV2.S COVID-19 vaccine or a placebo.

V is TRBV20-1 and J is TRBJ2-1, with 7 bases lining up with TRBD2. J lost 0 bases, V lost 3 bases, and 17 bases had no gene match. Germline V gene lookup returns CDR1 DFQATT and CDR2 SNEGSKA (reference sequence). The CDR3 extends over 19 amino acids. In nucleotides, the CDR3 is TGCAGTGCTAGTTTCAGCGGGAAACATTCCGATAGCTCCTACAATGAGCAGTTCTTC. This encodes CSASFSGKHSDSSYNEQFF.

The chain recombines TRBV7-9 with TRBJ1-4; D is unresolved. V lost 0 bases to trimming and J lost 1 base, with 3 bases between them. CDR1 is SEHNR, CDR2 FQNEAQ, per germline (reference sequence). The CDR3 is 14 amino acids. The chain's CDR3 is CASSLAGTNEKLFF. CDR3 sequence (DNA): TGTGCCAGCAGCTTAGCTGGAACTAATGAAAAACTGTTTTTT. Full variable domain (missing parts from reference TRBV7-9 and TRBJ1-4): DTGVSQNPRHKITKRGQNVTFRCDPISEHNRLYWYRQTLGQGPEFLTYFQNEAQLEKSRLLSDRFSAERPKGSFSTLEIQRTEQGDSAMYLCASSLAGTNEKLFFGSGTQLSVL.

Points on this clone: Other nucleotide sequences from this sample produce the same CDR3. The V call is TRBV19, the J call TRBJ1-5; tentatively, D is TRBD1 (6 bases). Trimming took 1 base from V and 4 from J, leaving 8 bases between them. This CDR3 is built from 14 residues. CDR1 is LNHDA, CDR2 SQIVND, per germline (reference sequence). The CDR3 DNA follows: TGTGCCAGTAGTATAGGGACAGTTAATCAGCCCCAGCATTTT. This translates into CASSIGTVNQPQHF.

The V and J genes are TRBV29-1 and TRBJ1-2; D may be TRBD1 (6 bases). V lost 4 bases to trimming and J lost 0 bases, with 9 bases between them. Germline loops: CDR1 SQVTM, CDR2 ANQGSEA. The CDR3 has 13 residues. The CDR3 region has the DNA TGCAGCGTTGGGGGGCAAGCTAACTATGGCTACACCTTC. Protein sequence: CSVGGQANYGYTF. The whole variable domain, filled in from reference TRBV29-1 and TRBJ1-2, reads SAVISQKPSRDICQRGTSLTIQCQVDSQVTMMFWYRQQPGQSLTLIATANQGSEATYESGFVIDKFPISRPNLTFSTLTVSNMSPEDSSIYLCSVGGQANYGYTFGSGTRLTVV.

The rearrangement joins TRBV24-1 to TRBJ2-7; TRBD1 matches at 7 bases. This CDR3 spans 14 amino acids. Trimming removed 2 bases from V and 12 bases from J; junction bases left unmatched: 12. From germline, CDR1 is KGHDR and CDR2 SFDVKD. The CDR3 loop reads CATSDSARDSRAYF. The CDR3, as DNA: TGTGCCACCAGTGATTCAGCTCGGGACAGCCGAGCGTACTTC.

The chain recombines TRBV5-5 with TRBJ1-5; tentatively, D is TRBD1 (5 bases). Per germline, CDR1 SGHKS and CDR2 YYEKEE (reference sequence). Trimming pared 2 bases from V and 5 bases from J, leaving 8 bases between. The CDR3 runs 13 residues. The CDR3 spells CASSLPGDQPQHF. CDR3 DNA: TGTGCCAGCAGCTTACCGGGGGATCAGCCCCAGCATTTT.

The chain has TRBV7-2 and TRBJ1-2; D is perhaps TRBD1 (5 bases). V was trimmed by 4 bases and J by 7 bases, leaving 19 bases between them. CDR1 and CDR2 (germline): SGHTA, FQGNSA. This CDR3 comprises 15 residues. DNA for the CDR3: TGTGCCAGCAGCTCCTCTGATCGGTTCAGGGTTGGCTACACCTTC. Translation: CASSSSDRFRVGYTF.

The chain couples TRBV11-2 to TRBJ2-2; perhaps TRBD2 as D (7 bases). The germline V and J ends were trimmed by 5 bases and 5 bases, with 15 bases remaining between them. From germline, CDR1 is SGHAT and CDR2 FQNNGV. The length of the CDR3 is 15 residues. CDR3 sequence (DNA): TGTGCCAGCAGCCGAGGGGGGGCGTGGACCGGGGAGCTGTTTTTT. It encodes CASSRGGAWTGELFF.

This clone came up once. The chain links TRBV6-5 to TRBJ2-5; 8 bases are a match to TRBD2. Germline V gene sequence: CDR1 MNHEY, CDR2 SVGAGI. Germline trimming cut 3 bases from V and 2 bases from J; bases unmatched to any gene: 5. The CDR3 runs to 15 residues. This CDR3 reads CASSYGASGQETQYF. For the CDR3, the DNA is TGTGCCAGCAGTTATGGGGCTAGCGGGCAAGAGACCCAGTACTTC.

The genes are TRBV7-9 and TRBJ2-1, with D possibly matching TRBD1 (5 bases). The CDR3 runs 13 residues. CDR1 and CDR2 (germline): SEHNR, FQNEAQ (reference sequence). Trimming took off 3 bases at V and 8 bases at J, with 11 bases between the two ends. CDR3 coding DNA: TGTGCCAGCAGCTTCGGCAGGGTCGATGAGCAGTTCTTC. Translating it yields CASSFGRVDEQFF.

This rearrangement joins TRBV14 to TRBJ1-1; tentative D call: TRBD1 (5 bases). CDR3 size: 14 residues. The V gene's germline CDR1 is SGHDN and CDR2 FVKESK. V was cut by 0 bases and J by 5 bases, with 10 bases left in between. The CDR3 coding sequence is TGTGCCAGCAGCCAAGAGCAGGGAGGAACTGAAGCTTTCTTT. Translating gives CASSQEQGGTEAFF.

This clone was seen only once. The genes are TRBV19 and TRBJ1-2, with TRBD1 matching 7 bases. The V and J ends lost 1 base and 4 bases, in that order; junction bases with no gene match: 6. The CDR3 has 15 residues. From germline, CDR1 is LNHDA and CDR2 SQIVND (reference sequence). The CDR3 is CASSIGAGGGYGYTF. CDR3 in DNA: TGTGCCAGTAGTATAGGGGCAGGGGGAGGCTATGGCTACACCTTC.

The chain combines TRBV10-3 with TRBJ2-7; 7 nucleotides match TRBD2. Germline V CDR1 and CDR2: ENHRY, SYGVKD. V lost 4 bases, J lost 3 bases, and 6 bases stayed unmatched. There are 14 residues in the CDR3. The chain's CDR3 is CAISGVAGNYEQYF. The CDR3 nucleotides are TGTGCCATCAGTGGGGTAGCGGGTAACTACGAGCAGTACTTC.

This sequence joins TRBV14 and TRBJ2-2, with 7 bases identical to TRBD1. With 4 bases clipped from V and 4 bases from J, the junction kept 3 bases outside the gene matches. Germline CDR1 SGHDN, CDR2 FVKESK. The CDR3 has 14 residues. The CDR3 nucleotides read TGTGCCAGCAGCCCTTACAGGGGCACCGGGGAGCTGTTTTTT. This sequence encodes CASSPYRGTGELFF. Variable domain in full (rest from reference TRBV14 and TRBJ2-2): EAGVTQFPSHSVIEKGQTVTLRCDPISGHDNLYWYRRVMGKEIKFLLHFVKESKQDESGMPNNRFLAERTGGTYSTLKVQPAELEDSGVYFCASSPYRGTGELFFGEGSRLTVL.

The CDR3: CATSRYSLEQGTDTQYF. DNA for the CDR3: TGTGCCACCAGCAGATACTCACTAGAGCAAGGCACAGATACGCAGTATTTT. The chain has TRBV15 and TRBJ2-3; D is possibly TRBD2 (5 bases). Germline CDR1 reads LNHNV; CDR2 reads YYDKDF (reference sequence). The CDR3 is 17 residues long. Trimming removed 2 bases at V and 1 base at J, with 16 bases between.

This clone appeared a few times. The V and J genes are TRBV6-2 or TRBV6-3 and TRBJ2-3; 9 bases line up with TRBD2. Germline V gene data show CDR1 as MNHEY and CDR2 as SVGEGT. CDR3 length equals 14 residues. The J segment lost 4 bases and the V segment lost 5 bases, leaving 4 bases of the junction unmatched. CDR3 protein: CASSGGLASDTQYF. CDR3 nucleotide sequence: TGTGCCAGCAGTGGGGGACTAGCCTCAGATACGCAGTATTTT.

On this clone: Other DNA sequences in the same sample also yield this CDR3. V and J are TRBV18 and TRBJ2-5; the D is unclear. The V end lost 3 bases, the J end lost 0 bases, and 2 bases lay between the germline ends. The CDR3 is 12 residues long. The germline gives CDR1 KGHSH, CDR2 LQKENI. In DNA form, the CDR3 reads TGTGCCAGCTCACCCAACCAAGAGACCCAGTACTTC. Its protein product is CASSPNQETQYF.

The chain links TRBV3-1 (or the pseudogene TRBV3-2) to TRBJ2-1, with 16 bases that match TRBD2. The length of the CDR3 is 16 residues. Germline V CDR1 and CDR2: LGHDT, YNNKEL (reference sequence). V was pared by 5 bases and J by 9 bases, with 7 bases of the junction left unmatched. CDR3 sequence reads: CASSKRGLAGGIEQFF. DNA for the CDR3: TGTGCCAGCAGCAAAAGGGGACTAGCGGGGGGGATTGAGCAGTTCTTC.

This chain joins TRBV2 and TRBJ2-3; D not certain. This CDR3 region has 11 residues. Germline V gene data show CDR1 as SNHLY and CDR2 as FYNNEI. V was shortened by 1 base and J by 7 bases, with 3 bases between the two germline ends. The DNA of the CDR3 is TGTGCCAGCAGTGAAGAATATACGCAGTATTTT. It yields the protein CASSEEYTQYF.

Here the CDR3 reads CAWSVAGSNQPQHF. CDR3 in DNA: TGTGCCTGGAGTGTGGCTGGGAGCAATCAGCCCCAGCATTTT. The V call is TRBV30, the J call TRBJ1-5; the D is unclear. The CDR3 covers 14 residues. Germline lookup yields CDR1 GTSNPN and CDR2 SVGIG (reference sequence). Deletions cut 0 bases from V and 1 base from J, with 7 bases between.

In DNA form, the CDR3 reads TGCGCCAGCAGCTCGACGCCGGGACGTCTCACAGATACGCAGTATTTT. Residues: CASSSTPGRLTDTQYF. This rearrangement joins TRBV5-1 to TRBJ2-3; D may be TRBD1 or TRBD2 (5 bases each). The V and J ends lost 3 bases and 2 bases respectively, with 16 bases between them. This CDR3 comprises 16 residues. Germline V gene lookup returns CDR1 SGHRS and CDR2 YFSETQ.